This is a list of T cell receptor beta chains from one sample in a study of spatial heterogeneity in lung cancer. TCRdb called the 5' RACE reads again in MiXCR, with one record for every CDR3 protein. The sample yields roughly 5,000 distinct CDR3 sequences, over 20% seen once. Sequenced here: lung tumor tissue, sampled at surgery. These receptors all come from a male donor with early-stage non-small cell lung cancer. CDR3s include the opening cysteine and the closing phenylalanine or tryptophan. The order of the fields is J gene, D gene, V gene, clone size, CDR3 DNA, CDR3 protein. The D gene is left open where the match is weak. Where a row states a size, it is once, few, many or the class of an expanded clone; other rows omit it.

j_gene: TRBJ2-3; d_gene: TRBD2; v_gene: TRBV18; abundance: few; CDR3nt: TGTGCCAGCTCACCTAGCGGGAGCACAGATACGCAGTATTTT; CDR3aa: CASSPSGSTDTQYF
j_gene: TRBJ2-7; d_gene: TRBD1; v_gene: TRBV27; abundance: medium-sized; CDR3nt: TGTGCCAGCAGTTTTGGGACAGGGGTCTACGAGCAGTACTTC; CDR3aa: CASSFGTGVYEQYF
j_gene: TRBJ2-2; d_gene: .; v_gene: TRBV7-7; abundance: medium-sized; CDR3nt: TGTGCCAGCAGCTTAGTGACAGGGAACACCGGGGAGCTGTTTTTT; CDR3aa: CASSLVTGNTGELFF
j_gene: TRBJ2-5; d_gene: .; v_gene: TRBV13; abundance: .; CDR3nt: TGTGCCAGCAGCTCACTCCGAGGGGGAGAGACCCAGTACTTC; CDR3aa: CASSSLRGGETQYF
j_gene: TRBJ2-5; d_gene: TRBD2; v_gene: TRBV12-3/TRBV12-4; abundance: large; CDR3nt: TGTGCCAGCAGTCTCAGCGGGAGGCGGGAGACCCAGTACTTC; CDR3aa: CASSLSGRRETQYF
j_gene: TRBJ2-7; d_gene: .; v_gene: TRBV6-6; abundance: once; CDR3nt: TGTGCCAGCAGTTTCCCGTGGGGCTACGAGCAGTACTTC; CDR3aa: CASSFPWGYEQYF
j_gene: TRBJ2-3; d_gene: TRBD2; v_gene: TRBV20-1; abundance: many; CDR3nt: TGCAGTGCTGTGACTAGCGGGAGGGCCATAGATACGCAGTATTTT; CDR3aa: CSAVTSGRAIDTQYF
j_gene: TRBJ2-7; d_gene: .; v_gene: TRBV20-1; abundance: .; CDR3nt: TGCAGTGCTAGGCTCCCAGGGGGGAGTAACGAGCAGTACTTC; CDR3aa: CSARLPGGSNEQYF
j_gene: TRBJ2-5; d_gene: TRBD2; v_gene: TRBV27; abundance: .; CDR3nt: TGTGCCAGCAGTTCGCGACTAGCGGGAGGGCCCAACTGGGAGACCCAGTACTTC; CDR3aa: CASSSRLAGGPNWETQYF
j_gene: TRBJ1-5; d_gene: TRBD1; v_gene: TRBV28; abundance: many; CDR3nt: TGTGCCAGCAGCCTGGGACAGGGGTTTAGGCAGCCCCAGCATTTT; CDR3aa: CASSLGQGFRQPQHF
j_gene: TRBJ2-1; d_gene: .; v_gene: TRBV18; abundance: .; CDR3nt: TGTGCCAGCTCACCCGAACCCTGGTCCTACAATGAGCAGTTCTTC; CDR3aa: CASSPEPWSYNEQFF
j_gene: TRBJ2-7; d_gene: TRBD2; v_gene: TRBV3-1; abundance: .; CDR3nt: TGTGCCAGCAGCCAAGTTACGAAGCGGGAGAGTATCGACGAGCAGTACTTC; CDR3aa: CASSQVTKRESIDEQYF
j_gene: TRBJ2-2; d_gene: .; v_gene: TRBV19; abundance: medium-sized; CDR3nt: TGTGCCAGTAGTATAACCCCCCCCGGGGAGCTGTTTTTT; CDR3aa: CASSITPPGELFF
j_gene: TRBJ2-1; d_gene: TRBD1; v_gene: TRBV7-2; abundance: few; CDR3nt: TGTGCCAGCAGGCCCAGGGGGCGCATCTACAATGAGCAGTTCTTC; CDR3aa: CASRPRGRIYNEQFF
j_gene: TRBJ2-3; d_gene: .; v_gene: TRBV7-6; abundance: .; CDR3nt: TGTGCCAGCAGCACCCGGATCGGGGGAAACACAGATACGCAGTATTTT; CDR3aa: CASSTRIGGNTDTQYF
j_gene: TRBJ1-4; d_gene: .; v_gene: TRBV29-1; abundance: few; CDR3nt: TGCAGCGTTGCCCCGGTTGGTGCTAATGAAAAACTGTTTTTT; CDR3aa: CSVAPVGANEKLFF
j_gene: TRBJ2-7; d_gene: TRBD1; v_gene: TRBV7-2; abundance: .; CDR3nt: TGTGCCAGCAGCCTAGTAGGACAGGGCACCTACGAGCAGTACTTC; CDR3aa: CASSLVGQGTYEQYF
j_gene: TRBJ1-1; d_gene: TRBD1; v_gene: TRBV2; abundance: .; CDR3nt: TGTGCCAGCCTGACAGGGTGGAACACTGAAGCTTTCTTT; CDR3aa: CASLTGWNTEAFF
j_gene: TRBJ2-7; d_gene: .; v_gene: TRBV11-2; abundance: few; CDR3nt: TGTGCCAGCAGCTTAAGAGGGAGTTTGGGACAGACGGGTAGCGGGAACTACGAGCAGTACTTC; CDR3aa: CASSLRGSLGQTGSGNYEQYF
j_gene: TRBJ1-4; d_gene: .; v_gene: TRBV6-6; abundance: medium-sized; CDR3nt: TGTGCCAGCTCGAAACAGCGTAATGAAAAACTGTTTTTT; CDR3aa: CASSKQRNEKLFF
j_gene: TRBJ1-6; d_gene: .; v_gene: TRBV28; abundance: few; CDR3nt: TGTGCCAGCAGACCTACCATGGGGGGCGCGGCACCCCTCCACTTT; CDR3aa: CASRPTMGGAAPLHF
j_gene: TRBJ1-1; d_gene: .; v_gene: TRBV6-5; abundance: many; CDR3nt: TGTGCCAGCAGTGGCCACGCCGGGATCCCCACTGAAGCTTTCTTT; CDR3aa: CASSGHAGIPTEAFF
j_gene: TRBJ2-7; d_gene: .; v_gene: TRBV4-1; abundance: many; CDR3nt: TGCGCCAGCAGCCAAGATAGGAAAGGGGCCCTCGAGCAGTACTTC; CDR3aa: CASSQDRKGALEQYF
j_gene: TRBJ2-2; d_gene: .; v_gene: TRBV7-9; abundance: few; CDR3nt: TGTGCCAGCACCCTGGGGGAGCTGTTTTTT; CDR3aa: CASTLGELFF
j_gene: TRBJ1-2; d_gene: TRBD1; v_gene: TRBV25-1; abundance: large; CDR3nt: TGTGCCAGCAGTCGACAAGGGACCGGGACAGGTGGGCTCCTCTTC; CDR3aa: CASSRQGTGTGGLLF
j_gene: TRBJ2-7; d_gene: TRBD1; v_gene: TRBV20-1; abundance: .; CDR3nt: TGCAGTGCTAGAGATCTCGACAGGGCATCTAACGAGCAGTACTTC; CDR3aa: CSARDLDRASNEQYF
j_gene: TRBJ1-6; d_gene: TRBD1; v_gene: TRBV3-1; abundance: many; CDR3nt: TGTGCCAGCAGCCAGACAGGGGGCGATTCACCCCTCCACTTT; CDR3aa: CASSQTGGDSPLHF
j_gene: TRBJ2-7; d_gene: TRBD1; v_gene: TRBV28; abundance: many; CDR3nt: TGTGCCAGCAGAACAACAGGGGATCGCTACGAGCAGTACTTC; CDR3aa: CASRTTGDRYEQYF
j_gene: TRBJ2-1; d_gene: .; v_gene: TRBV6-2/TRBV6-3; abundance: .; CDR3nt: TGTGCCAGCCAGACCCGGGACCCCAGAGCCTACAATGAGCAGTTCTTC; CDR3aa: CASQTRDPRAYNEQFF
j_gene: TRBJ2-3; d_gene: .; v_gene: TRBV11-1; abundance: large; CDR3nt: TGTGCCAGCAGCTTAGAGGGACGACAGGGCACAGATACGCAGTATTTT; CDR3aa: CASSLEGRQGTDTQYF
j_gene: TRBJ2-3; d_gene: .; v_gene: TRBV24-1; abundance: large; CDR3nt: TGTGCCACCAGTGATTTCGTCGGCCGGCGGACAGATAGCACAGATACGCAGTATTTT; CDR3aa: CATSDFVGRRTDSTDTQYF
j_gene: TRBJ2-7; d_gene: .; v_gene: TRBV5-1; abundance: .; CDR3nt: TGCGCCAGCAGCTTGGCAGTGAACTCCTACGAGCAGTACTTC; CDR3aa: CASSLAVNSYEQYF
j_gene: TRBJ2-3; d_gene: TRBD1; v_gene: TRBV5-1; abundance: .; CDR3nt: TGCGCCAGCTTGTCGACAGGGGGCACAGATACGCAGTATTTT; CDR3aa: CASLSTGGTDTQYF
j_gene: TRBJ2-5; d_gene: TRBD1; v_gene: TRBV12-3/TRBV12-4; abundance: .; CDR3nt: TGTGCCAGCAGTTCCCCGGGACAGGGGGTGGAGACCCAGTACTTC; CDR3aa: CASSSPGQGVETQYF
j_gene: TRBJ1-2; d_gene: .; v_gene: TRBV6-6; abundance: .; CDR3nt: TGTGCCAGCAGTTTAAAATACAGTGAAGCTGGCTACACCTTC; CDR3aa: CASSLKYSEAGYTF
j_gene: TRBJ2-5; d_gene: .; v_gene: TRBV30; abundance: .; CDR3nt: TGTGCCTATTCGGAGACCCAGTACTTC; CDR3aa: CAYSETQYF
j_gene: TRBJ2-3; d_gene: .; v_gene: TRBV7-3; abundance: medium-sized; CDR3nt: TGTGCCAGCAGCTTGTCAGGGGTTGCAGATACGCAGTATTTT; CDR3aa: CASSLSGVADTQYF
j_gene: TRBJ2-7; d_gene: .; v_gene: TRBV6-2/TRBV6-3; abundance: .; CDR3nt: TGTGCCAGCAGTCACTCCTACGAGCAGTACTTC; CDR3aa: CASSHSYEQYF